Listed below are T cell receptor beta chains from one sample, sequenced in a study of patients and donors after allogeneic stem cell transplantation. TCRdb reprocessed the RT-PCR reads via MiXCR and lists one record per CDR3 protein. The sample records 410,000 or so distinct CDR3 sequences, about a sixth being singletons. Material: blood, either unsorted or a sorted T cell fraction (not recorded which). Receptors were obtained from a human donor who was either an allogeneic HSCT recipient or a stem cell or donor lymphocyte infusion donor (not recorded which). It is not recorded whose cells these are; they may come from a transplant donor. CDR3s include the opening cysteine and the closing phenylalanine or tryptophan. A D gene is named only where the DNA matches it firmly. Size tells how often a clone was seen (once, few, many) or the class of an expanded clone, and some rows leave it out.

v_gene: TRBV28; abundance: few; d_gene: TRBD1; j_gene: TRBJ1-2; CDR3aa: CASSSGTGIYGYTF; CDR3nt: TGTGCCAGCAGTTCGGGGACAGGGATCTATGGCTACACCTTC
v_gene: TRBV5-4; abundance: -; d_gene: -; j_gene: TRBJ1-2; CDR3aa: CASSLDSGYTF; CDR3nt: TGTGCCAGCAGCTTGGACTCTGGCTACACCTTC
v_gene: TRBV2; abundance: -; d_gene: TRBD1; j_gene: TRBJ1-2; CDR3aa: CASKTTSTGAGGYTF; CDR3nt: TGTGCCAGCAAGACTACCAGTACAGGGGCCGGTGGCTACACCTTC
v_gene: TRBV5-1; abundance: few; d_gene: -; j_gene: TRBJ2-2; CDR3aa: CASGPQGAWTGELFF; CDR3nt: TGCGCCAGCGGCCCACAGGGTGCTTGGACCGGGGAGCTGTTTTTT
v_gene: TRBV6-1; abundance: -; d_gene: -; j_gene: TRBJ2-6; CDR3aa: CASTGTASSGANVLTF; CDR3nt: TGTGCCAGCACCGGGACTGCTAGCTCTGGGGCCAACGTCCTGACTTTC
v_gene: TRBV30; abundance: -; d_gene: -; j_gene: TRBJ1-4; CDR3aa: CAWSAFDSGMNEKLFF; CDR3nt: TGTGCCTGGAGTGCCTTCGACAGCGGTATGAATGAAAAACTGTTTTTT
v_gene: TRBV6-1; abundance: -; d_gene: TRBD1; j_gene: TRBJ2-6; CDR3aa: CASSPGTGAPGANVLTF; CDR3nt: TGTGCCAGCAGTCCCGGGACAGGGGCCCCTGGGGCCAACGTCCTGACTTTC
v_gene: TRBV20-1; abundance: few; d_gene: -; j_gene: TRBJ2-1; CDR3aa: CSAAYSQGSNEQFF; CDR3nt: TGCAGTGCGGCATACAGCCAGGGTAGCAATGAGCAGTTCTTC
v_gene: TRBV27; abundance: -; d_gene: -; j_gene: TRBJ2-3; CDR3aa: CASSFSGQGGDTQYF; CDR3nt: TGTGCCAGCAGTTTCTCCGGGCAGGGTGGAGATACGCAGTATTTT
v_gene: TRBV20-1; abundance: many; d_gene: -; j_gene: TRBJ1-1; CDR3aa: CSARRPNTEAFF; CDR3nt: TGCAGTGCCCGGAGACCGAACACTGAAGCTTTCTTT
v_gene: TRBV6-5; abundance: many; d_gene: -; j_gene: TRBJ1-3; CDR3aa: CASSYEVPGQSGNTIYF; CDR3nt: TGTGCCAGCAGTTACGAGGTCCCGGGACAATCTGGAAACACCATATATTTT